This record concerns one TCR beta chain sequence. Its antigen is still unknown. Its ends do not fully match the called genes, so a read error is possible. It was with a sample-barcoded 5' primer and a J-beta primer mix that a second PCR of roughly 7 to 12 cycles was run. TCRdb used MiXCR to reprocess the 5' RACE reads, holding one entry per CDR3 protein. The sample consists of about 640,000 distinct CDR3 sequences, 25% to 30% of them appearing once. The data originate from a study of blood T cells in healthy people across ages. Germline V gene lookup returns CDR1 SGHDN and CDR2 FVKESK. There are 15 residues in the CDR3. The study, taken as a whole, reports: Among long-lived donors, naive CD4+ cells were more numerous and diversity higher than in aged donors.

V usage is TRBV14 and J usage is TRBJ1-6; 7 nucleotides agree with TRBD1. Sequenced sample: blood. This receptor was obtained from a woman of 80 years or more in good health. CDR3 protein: CASSQGQGHNSPPHF. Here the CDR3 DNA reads TGTGCCAGCAGCCAAGGACAGGGACATAATTCACCCCCCCACTTT.